This entry describes one TCR beta chain. Antigen unknown. These data belong to a study of cytomegalovirus exposure and HLA in healthy donors. Generated by immunoSEQ multiplex PCR, the TCRdb table keeps only in-frame clones and is missing some. The repertoire consists of approximately 65,000 clones, with about 94% occurring once and the leading ten covering more than 1%. Germline values: CDR1 MNHEY, CDR2 SVGAGI. The CDR3 has 14 residues. V lost 5 bases and J lost 8, with 16 bases in between. The study's findings and limits: TCR beta chains numbering approximately 150 were designated cytomegalovirus-associated.

The receptor's source is a woman between 18 and 29 years old in good health and CMV-seronegative. This rearrangement joins TRBV6-5 to TRBJ2-1, with D hard to call. Sequencing was done on a sample of PBMCs. This chain's CDR3 is CASSEEPVRDEQFF. The CDR3 bases are TGTGCCAGCAGTGAGGAACCCGTACGCGATGAGCAGTTCTTC.